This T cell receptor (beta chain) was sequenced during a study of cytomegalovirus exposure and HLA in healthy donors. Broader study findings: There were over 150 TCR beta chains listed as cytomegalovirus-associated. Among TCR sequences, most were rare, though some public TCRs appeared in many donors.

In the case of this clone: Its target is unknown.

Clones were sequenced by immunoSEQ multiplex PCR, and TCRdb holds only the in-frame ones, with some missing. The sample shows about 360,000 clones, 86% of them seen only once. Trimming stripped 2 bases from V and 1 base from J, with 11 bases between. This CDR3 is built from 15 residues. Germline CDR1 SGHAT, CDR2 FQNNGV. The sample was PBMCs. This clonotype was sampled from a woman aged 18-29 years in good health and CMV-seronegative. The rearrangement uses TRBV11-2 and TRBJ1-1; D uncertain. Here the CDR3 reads CASSLNRHPNTEAFF. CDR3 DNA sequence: TGTGCCAGCAGCTTAAATCGACACCCGAACACTGAAGCTTTCTTT. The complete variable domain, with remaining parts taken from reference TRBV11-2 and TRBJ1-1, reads EAGVAQSPRYKIIEKRQSVAFWCNPISGHATLYWYQQILGQGPKLLIQFQNNGVVDDSQLPKDRFSAERLKGVDSTLKIQPAKLEDSAVYLCASSLNRHPNTEAFFGQGTRLTVV.